This entry lists 4 T cell receptor beta chains sequenced from one sample in a study of T-cell memory formation after mild COVID-19. TCRdb re-called the 5' RACE reads with MiXCR, one entry per CDR3 protein. The sample holds hundreds of thousands of distinct CDR3 sequences, 20% to 25% seen once. Input material: PBMCs or a T cell subset sorted from them (not recorded which). The origin of the receptors is an adult woman who had mild COVID-19 (a few samples of this study predate the infection). Cell type and time point are not known.

The V gene is TRBV20-1, the J gene TRBJ2-7, with D unresolved. The CDR3 length is 11 residues. Germline V gives CDR1 DFQATT, CDR2 SNEGSKA (reference sequence). V was clipped by 2 bases and J by 3 bases, with 5 bases between them. The DNA for the CDR3 is TGCAGTGCTAGAAACGACTACGAGCAGTACTTC. Amino acids: CSARNDYEQYF.

The chain combines TRBV24-1 with TRBJ2-3, with D possibly TRBD2 on 5 matching bases. The CDR3 consists of 15 residues. V lost 4 bases and J lost 1, with 11 bases in between. The germline gives CDR1 KGHDR, CDR2 SFDVKD. The CDR3 protein is CATSDNTRRTDTQYF. The CDR3 coding sequence is TGTGCCACCAGTGACAACACTAGGCGCACAGATACGCAGTATTTT.

The V and J genes are TRBV24-1 and TRBJ2-1, with 12 bases aligning to TRBD2. The germline V gene encodes CDR1 KGHDR and CDR2 SFDVKD. V was pared by 1 base and J by 0 bases, with 3 bases of the junction left unmatched. The CDR3 sequence is 18 residues long. CDR3 in DNA: TGTGCCACCAGTGATTTTACTAGCGGGGGGAGCTCCTACAATGAGCAGTTCTTC. Its translation is CATSDFTSGGSSYNEQFF.

The rearrangement joins TRBV21-1 to TRBJ2-5; the table calls TRBD1, which could not be checked here. TRBV21-1 is a pseudogene segment. This CDR3 region has 16 residues. In DNA form, the CDR3 reads TGTGCCAGCAGCAAAGCACTTCAGCCCCATGGGGAGACCCAGTACTTC. It translates to CASSKALQPHGETQYF.